This is a list of T cell receptor beta chains from one sample in a study of technical replicates of blood from a handful of donors. TCRdb's table, derived via immunoSEQ multiplex PCR, lists solely in-frame clones and lacks some. The table has more than 9,000 clones, about 94% seen once; the top ten hold 5.5% to 9%. Sequenced input: PBMCs. All receptors derive from a human donor in good health. The CDR3 runs from the conserved cysteine through the conserved F or W. Fields, in order: V gene, J gene, clone size, D gene, CDR3 protein, CDR3 DNA. A D gene is named only where the DNA matches it firmly. A row's size may be missing; if present it is once, few, many or a size class.

V: TRBV10-2
J: TRBJ1-2
size: once
D: .
CDR3: CASSNSGGYGYTF
DNA: TGCGCCAGCAGCAACTCGGGGGGCTATGGCTACACCTTC

V: TRBV5-1
J: TRBJ2-7
size: .
D: .
CDR3: CASSLWTEAHEQYF
DNA: TGCGCCAGCAGCTTATGGACAGAGGCCCACGAGCAGTACTTC

V: TRBV12-5
J: TRBJ1-1
size: .
D: .
CDR3: CASGRQGFANTEAFF
DNA: TGTGCTAGTGGCCGTCAGGGTTTTGCGAACACTGAAGCTTTCTTT

V: TRBV7-9
J: TRBJ2-3
size: .
D: .
CDR3: CASSFWGPSTDTQYF
DNA: TGTGCCAGCAGCTTTTGGGGGCCGAGCACAGATACGCAGTATTTT

V: TRBV11-2
J: TRBJ2-3
size: once
D: TRBD2
CDR3: CASSLGSLAGVSDTQYF
DNA: TGTGCCAGCAGCTTAGGATCGCTAGCGGGAGTCTCAGATACGCAGTATTTT

V: TRBV7-5
J: TRBJ1-2
size: .
D: .
CDR3: CVRSLASRDRVYGYTF
DNA: TGTGTCAGAAGCTTAGCGTCCCGGGACAGGGTTTATGGCTACACCTTC

V: TRBV5-1
J: TRBJ2-2
size: .
D: .
CDR3: CASSLGLSNTGELFF
DNA: TGCGCCAGCAGCTTGGGACTTTCGAACACCGGGGAGCTGTTTTTT

V: TRBV30
J: TRBJ1-2
size: once
D: TRBD1
CDR3: CAWGQTGAFGYTF
DNA: TGTGCCTGGGGACAGACAGGGGCATTTGGCTACACCTTC

V: TRBV6-5
J: TRBJ2-7
size: .
D: TRBD1
CDR3: CASSPGGEYEQYF
DNA: TGTGCCAGCAGCCCAGGGGGAGAATACGAGCAGTACTTC

V: TRBV7-8
J: TRBJ1-5
size: .
D: TRBD1
CDR3: CASSLTGVDQPQHF
DNA: TGTGCCAGCAGCCTAACAGGGGTGGATCAGCCCCAGCATTTT

V: TRBV7-2
J: TRBJ1-5
size: .
D: .
CDR3: CASSSDMAGQPQHF
DNA: TGTGCCAGCAGCTCAGACATGGCCGGTCAGCCCCAGCATTTT

V: TRBV7-2
J: TRBJ2-1
size: .
D: .
CDR3: CASSSISPGAYNEQFF
DNA: TGTGCCAGCAGCTCTATATCCCCGGGGGCCTACAATGAGCAGTTCTTC

V: TRBV6-1
J: TRBJ2-5
size: once
D: TRBD1
CDR3: CASNRQGRETQYF
DNA: TGTGCCAGCAACCGACAGGGACGCGAGACCCAGTACTTC

V: TRBV6-4
J: TRBJ2-3
size: .
D: .
CDR3: CASSDSYYTDTQYF
DNA: TGTGCCAGCAGTGACTCGTACTACACAGATACGCAGTATTTT

V: TRBV7-6
J: TRBJ2-2
size: once
D: .
CDR3: CASSRQTGLNTGELFF
DNA: TGTGCCAGCAGCCGTCAGACAGGCCTGAACACCGGGGAGCTGTTTTTT

V: TRBV10-2
J: TRBJ2-3
size: .
D: .
CDR3: CASGAVTSTDTQYF
DNA: TGCGCCAGCGGGGCGGTGACTAGCACAGATACGCAGTATTTT

V: TRBV5-1
J: TRBJ2-1
size: .
D: TRBD1
CDR3: CASSLHGTGRNNEQFF
DNA: TGCGCCAGCAGCTTGCATGGGACAGGGAGGAACAATGAGCAGTTCTTC

V: TRBV4-2
J: TRBJ2-7
size: once
D: TRBD2
CDR3: CASSLQREKNYEQYF
DNA: TGTGCCAGCAGCCTTCAGCGGGAAAAAAACTACGAGCAGTACTTC

V: TRBV18
J: TRBJ2-7
size: .
D: TRBD2
CDR3: CASRGEGSEQYF
DNA: TGTGCCAGCCGGGGGGAGGGCAGCGAGCAGTACTTC

V: TRBV2
J: TRBJ1-1
size: once
D: .
CDR3: CASSWGEYTEAFF
DNA: TGTGCCAGCAGTTGGGGGGAGTACACTGAAGCTTTCTTT

V: TRBV6-1
J: TRBJ2-4
size: .
D: .
CDR3: CASSEVPLLAKNIQYF
DNA: TGTGCCAGCAGTGAAGTTCCGTTATTAGCCAAAAACATTCAGTACTTC

V: TRBV9
J: TRBJ2-1
size: .
D: TRBD1
CDR3: CASSVGGQKLSQFF
DNA: TGTGCCAGCAGCGTAGGGGGACAGAAATTATCGCAGTTCTTC

V: TRBV5-1
J: TRBJ2-5
size: .
D: TRBD1
CDR3: CASSSPGQGAAETQYF
DNA: TGCGCCAGCAGCTCACCGGGACAGGGGGCTGCAGAGACCCAGTACTTC

V: TRBV7-2
J: TRBJ2-2
size: .
D: .
CDR3: CASSQAGWGGELFF
DNA: TGTGCCAGCAGCCAGGCAGGGTGGGGCGGGGAGCTGTTTTTT

V: TRBV9
J: TRBJ2-1
size: .
D: .
CDR3: CASSVVAEAYNEQFF
DNA: TGTGCCAGCAGCGTAGTCGCGGAAGCCTACAATGAGCAGTTCTTC

V: TRBV6-1
J: TRBJ2-3
size: .
D: TRBD2
CDR3: CASSEDNRSSGRDTQYF
DNA: TGTGCCAGCAGTGAAGATAATAGGTCTAGCGGGCGGGATACGCAGTATTTT

V: TRBV11-2
J: TRBJ1-1
size: .
D: TRBD1
CDR3: CASSLGTGYTEAFF
DNA: TGTGCCAGCAGCTTAGGGACAGGGTACACTGAAGCTTTCTTT

V: TRBV19
J: TRBJ2-1
size: .
D: TRBD2
CDR3: CASSRPEVAGGYNEQFF
DNA: TGTGCCAGTAGTCGCCCGGAGGTAGCGGGAGGCTACAATGAGCAGTTCTTC

V: TRBV4-2
J: TRBJ2-1
size: .
D: TRBD2
CDR3: CASSQETSGNEQFF
DNA: TGTGCCAGCAGCCAAGAAACTAGCGGCAATGAGCAGTTCTTC

V: TRBV6-1
J: TRBJ1-5
size: .
D: .
CDR3: CASSEGGNRNQPQHF
DNA: TGTGCCAGCAGTGAGGGGGGGAACCGAAATCAGCCCCAGCATTTT

V: TRBV5-6
J: TRBJ1-3
size: .
D: .
CDR3: CASSRVTGTGNTIYF
DNA: TGTGCCAGCAGCAGAGTCACAGGGACTGGAAACACCATATATTTT

V: TRBV7-9
J: TRBJ1-1
size: .
D: .
CDR3: CASSSLGQLMNTEAFF
DNA: TGTGCCAGCAGCTCCCTGGGGCAGCTTATGAACACTGAAGCTTTCTTT

V: TRBV9
J: TRBJ2-5
size: .
D: TRBD2
CDR3: CASSVRSGRGETQYF
DNA: TGTGCCAGCAGCGTACGAAGCGGGAGGGGAGAGACCCAGTACTTC

V: TRBV7-6
J: TRBJ2-2
size: .
D: .
CDR3: CASSLSAGQNTGELFF
DNA: TGTGCCAGCAGCTTATCGGCGGGCCAGAACACCGGGGAGCTGTTTTTT

V: TRBV7-3
J: TRBJ2-5
size: .
D: .
CDR3: CASSSGGVGQETQYF
DNA: TGTGCCAGCAGCTCCGGCGGGGTGGGGCAAGAGACCCAGTACTTC

V: TRBV5-1
J: TRBJ1-3
size: .
D: TRBD1
CDR3: CASSLGTGGSGNTIYF
DNA: TGCGCCAGCAGCTTGGGGACAGGAGGCTCTGGAAACACCATATATTTT

V: TRBV11-2
J: TRBJ1-5
size: .
D: .
CDR3: CASSLVAGFSNQPQHF
DNA: TGTGCCAGCAGCTTAGTGGCAGGGTTCAGCAATCAGCCCCAGCATTTT

V: TRBV19
J: TRBJ2-7
size: once
D: TRBD1
CDR3: CASSDRDRSYEQYF
DNA: TGTGCCAGTAGTGACCGGGACAGGTCCTACGAGCAGTACTTC

V: TRBV2
J: TRBJ2-7
size: .
D: TRBD2
CDR3: CASTTSGRAYYEQYF
DNA: TGTGCCAGCACAACTAGCGGGAGGGCGTACTACGAGCAGTACTTC

V: TRBV2
J: TRBJ1-1
size: .
D: .
CDR3: CASIAGTPRNTEAFF
DNA: TGTGCCAGCATCGCGGGGACTCCCAGGAACACTGAAGCTTTCTTT

V: TRBV11-2
J: TRBJ2-5
size: once
D: .
CDR3: CASSFDSREETQYF
DNA: TGTGCCAGCAGCTTCGATTCGCGAGAAGAGACCCAGTACTTC

V: TRBV28
J: TRBJ2-3
size: .
D: TRBD2
CDR3: CASRRGWRGTDTQYF
DNA: TGTGCCAGCAGGCGGGGGTGGAGGGGCACAGATACGCAGTATTTT

V: TRBV30
J: TRBJ1-1
size: .
D: .
CDR3: CAWRATGNTEAFF
DNA: TGTGCCTGGAGGGCGACGGGGAACACTGAAGCTTTCTTT

V: TRBV18
J: TRBJ2-7
size: .
D: .
CDR3: CASTQGGIYEQYF
DNA: TGTGCCAGCACCCAAGGCGGGATCTACGAGCAGTACTTC

V: TRBV7-9
J: TRBJ1-1
size: .
D: .
CDR3: CASSFTGVGTEAFF
DNA: TGTGCCAGCAGCTTCACGGGGGTGGGCACTGAAGCTTTCTTT

V: TRBV7-9
J: TRBJ2-5
size: .
D: TRBD2
CDR3: CASSSSGQETQYF
DNA: TGTGCCAGCAGCTCTAGCGGCCAAGAGACCCAGTACTTC

V: TRBV6-5
J: TRBJ2-7
size: .
D: TRBD1
CDR3: CASSYGPGGYEQYF
DNA: TGTGCCAGCAGTTACGGGCCAGGGGGCTACGAGCAGTACTTC

V: TRBV29-1
J: TRBJ1-1
size: .
D: TRBD1
CDR3: CSVEGQGNTEAFF
DNA: TGCAGCGTTGAGGGACAGGGGAACACTGAAGCTTTCTTT